Here is one TCR beta chain with its context. This CDR3 spans 18 amino acids. Germline assignment: CDR1 MGHDK and CDR2 SYGVNS. With V trimmed by 5 bases and J by 0 bases, 13 bases remained unmatched. TCR beta CDR3 regions were amplified from RNA. The HTBI set primed first-round TCR CDR3 RT-PCR. TCRdb analysed the multiplex PCR reads with MiXCR anew, one entry per CDR3 protein. The sample records fewer than 500,000 distinct CDR3 sequences, approximately 14% being singletons. The entry originates in a study of T cells in Graves' hyperthyroidism and ophthalmopathy. At least 3 on the Clinical Activity Score was recorded for ophthalmopathy patients, who also had NOSPECS grade at least 4 and duration under 3 months. Diagnostic decisions used clinical symptoms, serum thyroxine and TRAb, thyroid ultrasound and orbital computed tomography. Using around 10 ml of fresh peripheral blood, PBMCs were prepared.

This TCR was sampled from a woman between 25 and 40 years old with Graves' ophthalmopathy. The chain employs TRBV25-1 and TRBJ1-2, with 9 nucleotides matching TRBD1. What was sequenced was blood. The CDR3 loop is CASSPTSGTGQANYGYTF. In DNA form, the CDR3 reads TGTGCCAGCAGTCCGACCTCCGGGACAGGGCAGGCTAACTATGGCTACACCTTC.